This is a list of T cell receptor beta chains from one sample in a study of shared clonotypes between healthy human individuals. Sequencing used immunoSEQ multiplex PCR; TCRdb keeps in-frame clones, though not all of them. The sample shows 700,000 to 950,000 clones, about 97% of them seen only once. The sample taken for sequencing was naive CD8+ T cells sorted from blood. The source is a man in his thirties or forties in good health. Both conserved end residues are part of each CDR3. D genes are given only for firm matches. Expanded clones are given a class, and other clones once, few, many or no size at all.

V: TRBV6-1; J: TRBJ2-3; size: NA; D: NA; DNA: TGTGCCAGCAGTGAATTCGAAGGTTTGAATACGCAGTATTTT; CDR3: CASSEFEGLNTQYF
V: TRBV7-9; J: TRBJ2-7; size: NA; D: NA; DNA: TGTGCCAGCAGTTACACAGGCACCTACGAGCAGTACTTC; CDR3: CASSYTGTYEQYF
V: TRBV5-1; J: TRBJ2-5; size: NA; D: TRBD2; DNA: TGCGCCAGCAGCCGCGTGATAGCGGGTAACCAAGAGACCCAGTACTTC; CDR3: CASSRVIAGNQETQYF
V: TRBV10-3; J: TRBJ2-2; size: once; D: NA; DNA: TGTGCCATCAGTCCGAAGGAAAGTCGCCGGGTCGGGGAGCTGTTTTTT; CDR3: CAISPKESRRVGELFF
V: TRBV6-6; J: TRBJ2-5; size: once; D: TRBD2; DNA: TGTGCCAGCAGTTATTGGGCTAGCGGAAAAGGGACCCAGTACTTC; CDR3: CASSYWASGKGTQYF
V: TRBV13; J: TRBJ2-3; size: NA; D: TRBD2; DNA: TGTGCCAGCAGCCCGGGACTAGCAGATAGCACAGATACGCAGTATTTT; CDR3: CASSPGLADSTDTQYF
V: TRBV27; J: TRBJ1-3; size: NA; D: NA; DNA: TGTGCCAGCAGTCCCGGGCTCTCTGGAAACACCATATATTTT; CDR3: CASSPGLSGNTIYF
V: TRBV7-9; J: TRBJ2-7; size: NA; D: NA; DNA: TGTGCCAGCAGCTCAATGGGTTCGTACGAGCAGTACTTC; CDR3: CASSSMGSYEQYF
V: TRBV7-3; J: TRBJ2-2; size: NA; D: NA; DNA: TGTGCCAGCAGCTTAACGGGACCCGGGGAGCTGTTTTTT; CDR3: CASSLTGPGELFF
V: TRBV6-1; J: TRBJ1-1; size: NA; D: NA; DNA: TGTGCCAGCAGCGTTAACAGGGATCGTAGCACTGAAGCTTTCTTT; CDR3: CASSVNRDRSTEAFF
V: TRBV10-3; J: TRBJ2-1; size: NA; D: TRBD2; DNA: TGTGCCATCAGCGGCGGGAGGGATGAGCAGTTCTTC; CDR3: CAISGGRDEQFF
V: TRBV7-9; J: TRBJ2-2; size: NA; D: TRBD1; DNA: TGTGCCAGCAGCTTAGTTCCCGGACAGGGGTCCGACACCGGGGAGCTGTTTTTT; CDR3: CASSLVPGQGSDTGELFF
V: TRBV11-2; J: TRBJ2-1; size: NA; D: NA; DNA: TGTGCCAGCAGCTTAAATGAGCAGTTCTTC; CDR3: CASSLNEQFF
V: TRBV5-6; J: TRBJ1-1; size: once; D: NA; DNA: TGTGCCAGCAGCTCCGGAACCCTGAACACTGAAGCTTTCTTT; CDR3: CASSSGTLNTEAFF
V: TRBV5-4; J: TRBJ2-7; size: NA; D: NA; DNA: TGTGCCAGCAGCCCGGACAGTTCAACCTACGAGCAGTACTTC; CDR3: CASSPDSSTYEQYF
V: TRBV29-1; J: TRBJ2-5; size: NA; D: TRBD2; DNA: TGCAGCGTTGACTCAAACGGGGGGATGTTGCGGGAGACCCAGTACTTC; CDR3: CSVDSNGGMLRETQYF
V: TRBV5-1; J: TRBJ2-1; size: NA; D: TRBD2; DNA: TGCGCCAGCAGGGAAACTAGCGGGCTATACAATGAGCAGTTCTTC; CDR3: CASRETSGLYNEQFF